What follows is one T cell receptor beta chain and its context. The CDR3 contains 13 residues. V dropped 8 bases and J dropped 2 bases, with 12 bases sitting between them. The germline V gene has CDR1 LGHNA and CDR2 YNFKEQ. The data derive from a study of blood T cell repertoires in COVID-19. At the level of the study: The United States, Italy and Spain supplied acute and convalescent COVID-19 samples.

In the authors' workflow: Nucleated cell number was recorded as an estimate derived from reference gene primer amplification. Some clones are missing from TCRdb's copy, which holds only in-frame ones; the method was immunoSEQ multiplex PCR. V and J calls and clone size are copied from that table; D and trimming were computed from the DNA. The sample has roughly 60,000 clones, roughly 87% seen once. This clonotype was sampled from a human donor with acute or convalescent COVID-19. The donor label of this sample is uncertain. Source material: peripheral blood. The chain links TRBV4-2 to TRBJ2-5; TRBD1 is a possible D gene (5 bases). The chain's CDR3 is CASLKTAQETQYF. CDR3 DNA sequence: TGTGCCAGCTTGAAGACAGCTCAAGAGACCCAGTACTTC.